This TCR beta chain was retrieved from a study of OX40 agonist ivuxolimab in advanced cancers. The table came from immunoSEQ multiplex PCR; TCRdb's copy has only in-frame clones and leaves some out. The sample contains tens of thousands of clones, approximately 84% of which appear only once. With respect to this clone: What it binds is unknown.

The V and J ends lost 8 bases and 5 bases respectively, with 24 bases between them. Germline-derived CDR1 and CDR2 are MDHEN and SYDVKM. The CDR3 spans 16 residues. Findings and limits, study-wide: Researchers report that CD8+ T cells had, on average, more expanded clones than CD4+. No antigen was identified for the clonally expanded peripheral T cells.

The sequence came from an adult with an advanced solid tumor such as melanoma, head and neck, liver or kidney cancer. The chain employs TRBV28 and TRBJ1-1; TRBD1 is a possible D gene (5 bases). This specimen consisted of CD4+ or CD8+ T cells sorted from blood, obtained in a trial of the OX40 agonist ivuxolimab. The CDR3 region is CASLKLLGGSGTEAFF. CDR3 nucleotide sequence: TGTGCCAGCCTAAAGCTGCTCGGGGGGTCGGGGACTGAAGCTTTCTTT.